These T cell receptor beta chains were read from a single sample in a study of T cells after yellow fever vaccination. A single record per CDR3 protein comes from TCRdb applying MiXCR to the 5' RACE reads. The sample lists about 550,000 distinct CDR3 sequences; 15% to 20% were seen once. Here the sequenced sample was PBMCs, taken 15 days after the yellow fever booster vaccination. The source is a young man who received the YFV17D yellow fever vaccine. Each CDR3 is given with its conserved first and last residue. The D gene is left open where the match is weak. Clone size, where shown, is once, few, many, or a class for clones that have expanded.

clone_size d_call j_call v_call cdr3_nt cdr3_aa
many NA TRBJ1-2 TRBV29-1 TGCAGCGTTACCGTAGGGTCTGGCTACACCTTC CSVTVGSGYTF
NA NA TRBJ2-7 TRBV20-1 TGCAGTGCTAGCCGGGACTCCGCTACGGACGAGCAGTACTTC CSASRDSATDEQYF
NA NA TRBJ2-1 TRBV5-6 TGTGCCAGCAGCCCGTATAGTTTGGGTGCCCCGGGTGGTAGTTGGAATGAGCAGTTCTTC CASSPYSLGAPGGSWNEQFF
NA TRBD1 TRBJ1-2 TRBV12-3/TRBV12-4 TGTGCCAGCAGCACCGACAGGGTAGGAGGCTACACCTTC CASSTDRVGGYTF
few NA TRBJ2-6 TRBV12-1 TGTGCCAGCAGCCCGAGACTAGCGGGAGGGACTGGGGCCAACGTCCTGACTTTC CASSPRLAGGTGANVLTF
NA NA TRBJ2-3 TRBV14 TGTGCCAGCAGCCAAGACCCTTACCGCGCCACAGATACGCAGTATTTT CASSQDPYRATDTQYF
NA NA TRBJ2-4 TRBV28 TGTGCCAGCAGTGCTTCCCGGGAGCTGTCCAAAAACATTCAGTACTTC CASSASRELSKNIQYF
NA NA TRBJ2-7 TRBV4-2 TGTGCCAGCAGCCAACCCCTTGAGGGGCAGTACTTC CASSQPLEGQYF
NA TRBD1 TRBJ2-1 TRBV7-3 TGTGCCAGCAGCTTACTGGGACAGGCCTCCTACAATGAGCAGTTCTTC CASSLLGQASYNEQFF
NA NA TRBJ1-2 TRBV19 TGTGCCACTCGGACGACTACAACCCTCTATGGCTACACCTTC CATRTTTTLYGYTF
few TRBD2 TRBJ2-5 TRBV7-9 TGTGCCAGCAGCCCTCCGGGAGGGGTTGAGGAGACCCAGTACTTC CASSPPGGVEETQYF
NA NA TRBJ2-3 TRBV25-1 TGTGCCAGCAGTCCCCGAATTGGCAGCTCATACACAGATACGCAGTATTTT CASSPRIGSSYTDTQYF
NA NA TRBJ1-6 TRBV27 TGTGCCAGCAGTTCAACCTATAATTCACCCCTCCACTTT CASSSTYNSPLHF
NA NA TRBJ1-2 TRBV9 TGTGCCAGCACCCGGGATAACTATGGCTACACCTTC CASTRDNYGYTF
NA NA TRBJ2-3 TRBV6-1 TGTGCCAGCAGTGGGGCGAGAGTAAGGGGCACAGATACGCAGTATTTT CASSGARVRGTDTQYF
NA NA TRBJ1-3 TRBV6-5 TGTGCCAGCAGTTATAGCAGAGTAAATTCTGGAAACACCATATATTTT CASSYSRVNSGNTIYF
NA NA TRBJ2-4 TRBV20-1 TGCAGTGCTGTCCCTGGACGGGGGTCCAAAAACATTCAGTACTTC CSAVPGRGSKNIQYF
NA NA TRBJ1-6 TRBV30 TGTGCCTGCACCCTAGGGCAGACGAGCTCCTATAATTCACCCCTCCACTTT CACTLGQTSSYNSPLHF
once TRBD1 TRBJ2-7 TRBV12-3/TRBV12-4 TGTGCCAGCAGTTTCGTGCGACAGGGCCCCTACGAGCAGTACTTC CASSFVRQGPYEQYF
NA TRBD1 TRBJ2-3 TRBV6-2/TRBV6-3 TGTGCCAGCAGCTTCGAACCGGGACAGGTCTACACAGATACGCAGTATTTT CASSFEPGQVYTDTQYF
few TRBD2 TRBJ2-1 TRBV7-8 TGTGCCAGCAGCCTCCCGGGACTAGGGCACAATGAGCAGTTCTTC CASSLPGLGHNEQFF
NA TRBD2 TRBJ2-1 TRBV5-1 TGCGCCAGCAGCTTGGCCAGGACTAGCGGTATCTACTCCTACAATGAGCAGTTCTTC CASSLARTSGIYSYNEQFF
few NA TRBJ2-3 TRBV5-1 TGCGCCAGCAGCATGGGCAGTCGGTCCGCAGATACGCAGTATTTT CASSMGSRSADTQYF
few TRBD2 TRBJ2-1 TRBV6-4 TGTGCCAGCAGTGAAGCGGGAGGAATATACAATGAGCAGTTCTTC CASSEAGGIYNEQFF
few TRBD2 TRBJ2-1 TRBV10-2 TGCGCCGGGATGAGACTAGCGGGAGATAATGAGCAGTTCTTC CAGMRLAGDNEQFF
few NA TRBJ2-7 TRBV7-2 TGTGCCAGCAGCAACCCTTCTTTGGACGAGCAGTACTTC CASSNPSLDEQYF
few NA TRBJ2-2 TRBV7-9 TGTGCCAGCAGCCCCTACCAGGTGGGGGGCACCGGGGAGCTGTTTTTT CASSPYQVGGTGELFF
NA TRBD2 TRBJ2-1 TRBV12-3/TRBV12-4 TGTGCCAGCAGGGAGCTAGTGGGAGGGGCGAGTGAGCAGTTCTTC CASRELVGGASEQFF
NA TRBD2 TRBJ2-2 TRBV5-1 TGCGCCAGCAGCCCCCACGGGCGGGAGGATATCGGGGAGCTGTTTTTT CASSPHGREDIGELFF
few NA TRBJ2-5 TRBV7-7 TGTGCTAGCAGCTTAGTCGTTGGCTCAGAGACCCAGTACTTC CASSLVVGSETQYF
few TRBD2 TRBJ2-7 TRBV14 TGTGCCAGCAGCCGCCACCCCTTTCGGACTAGAGCCTACGAGCAGTACTTC CASSRHPFRTRAYEQYF
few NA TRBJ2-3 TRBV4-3 TGCGCCAGCAGCCAAGAACACAGTTACACAGATACGCAGTATTTT CASSQEHSYTDTQYF
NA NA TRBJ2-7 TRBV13 TGTGCCAGCAGCTTCGGTCGAGCGTTGAGCTCCTACGAGCAGTACTTC CASSFGRALSSYEQYF
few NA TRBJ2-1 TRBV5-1 TGCGCCAGCAGCTTGTCAGGTCCCGAGCAGTTCTTC CASSLSGPEQFF
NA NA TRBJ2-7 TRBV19 TGTGCCAGTAGTAAAGACAGGGCCAGCGGGAGTCCAAATATAGTGGTCTACGAGCAGTACTTC CASSKDRASGSPNIVVYEQYF
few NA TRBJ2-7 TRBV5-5 TGTGCCAGCAGCTTGGGGGGGCACTCCTACGAGCAGTACTTC CASSLGGHSYEQYF
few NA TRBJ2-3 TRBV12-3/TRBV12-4 TGTGCCAGCAGTTTACAGGTTGGGGGAGATACGCAGTATTTT CASSLQVGGDTQYF
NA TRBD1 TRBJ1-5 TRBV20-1 TGCAGTGCTAGACGCACCGGGACAGGGATACAGCCCCAGCATTTT CSARRTGTGIQPQHF
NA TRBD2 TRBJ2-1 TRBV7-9 TGTGCCAGCAGCTTAGTGCGGGAGGGCCATTATGAGCAGTTCTTC CASSLVREGHYEQFF
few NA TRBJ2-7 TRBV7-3 TGTGCCAGCAGTTCCGTCCCCGGGTACGAGCAGTACTTC CASSSVPGYEQYF
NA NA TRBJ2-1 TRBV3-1 TGTGCCAGCAGCCGGGTAGCGAGCTCCTACAATGAGCAGTTCTTC CASSRVASSYNEQFF
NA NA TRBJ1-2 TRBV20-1 TGCAGTGCTAGAGTGTGGTCCAGCCATACTAACTATGGCTACACCTTC CSARVWSSHTNYGYTF
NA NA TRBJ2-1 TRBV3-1 TGTGCCAGCAGCCCACCTACTAATTTAGCCTCTTGGTCCTACAATGAGCAGTTCTTC CASSPPTNLASWSYNEQFF
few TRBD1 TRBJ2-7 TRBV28 TGTGCCAGCACTGAACCGGGGACAGGGATCTACGAGCAGTACTTC CASTEPGTGIYEQYF
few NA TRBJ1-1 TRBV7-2 TGTGCCAGCAGCACAACCAAGGACAGTGAAGCTTTCTTT CASSTTKDSEAFF